These 19 T cell receptor beta chains share one sample of origin, sequenced in a study of spatial heterogeneity in lung cancer. One entry per CDR3 protein results from TCRdb running MiXCR on the 5' RACE reads. The sample holds about 11,000 distinct CDR3 sequences, nearly 4% seen once. Time point defined: sample taken at primary tumor resection. In each case, whole RNA from tumor, nontumor lung or frozen PBMC was sequenced unsorted. Material: normal lung tissue next to the tumor, obtained at surgery. These receptors were taken from a male donor with early-stage non-small cell lung cancer.

In its sample, this clonotype was seen many times. This beta chain lies outside the target of a library built for alpha chains; its clone size means little. The J gene is TRBJ2-7, the V gene TRBV20-1; D gene unclear. The CDR3 runs 14 residues. CDR1 and CDR2 (germline): DFQATT, SNEGSKA (reference sequence). V lost 0 bases and J lost 6, with 15 bases in between. Here the CDR3 DNA reads TGCAGTGCTAGAGATCCCCTCTTATGGAGCGAGCAGTACTTC. Amino acids: CSARDPLLWSEQYF.

This clonotype was seen repeatedly, ten times or more. Found in a library prepared for alpha chains, this beta chain is an off-target read, and its abundance has little meaning. Here the CDR3 DNA reads TGTGCCAGCAGTTACTTCTCCAGCTACGAGCAGTACTTC. The encoded protein is CASSYFSSYEQYF. The chain employs TRBV6-6 and TRBJ2-7; no clear D. The CDR3 spans 13 residues. Germline lookup yields CDR1 MNHNY and CDR2 SVGAGI (reference sequence). V gave up 1 base and J gave up 3 bases, with 7 bases separating them.

By share, this clonotype counts as medium-sized (0.01 to 0.1%). This beta chain appears as a stray read in a library generated for alpha chains; its size is not informative. The V gene is TRBV20-1, the J gene TRBJ2-3, with D possibly being TRBD2 (6 bases). Germline V CDR1 and CDR2: DFQATT, SNEGSKA (reference sequence). Trimming cost V 6 bases and J 0 bases, with 13 bases left between them. This CDR3 region has 14 residues. CDR3 region: CSAPSGGSTDTQYF. The CDR3 DNA reads TGCAGTGCCCCCTCCGGAGGGAGCACAGATACGCAGTATTTT.

In this sample, this clonotype turned up many times. This beta chain came through as a stray read in a library set up for alpha chains, and its size says little. This chain joins TRBV7-2 and TRBJ1-6, with no clear D. Germline V gives CDR1 SGHTA, CDR2 FQGNSA. This CDR3 is built from 12 residues. Trimming removed 6 bases at V and 8 bases at J, with 8 bases between. The CDR3 sequence: CASSFGDSPLHF. The CDR3 DNA reads TGTGCCAGCAGTTTCGGGGATTCACCCCTCCACTTT. Based on the CDR3 plus reference TRBV7-2 and TRBJ1-6, the full variable domain is GAGVSQSPSNKVTEKGKDVELRCDPISGHTALYWYRQSLGQGLEFLIYFQGNSAPDKSGLPSDRFSAERTGGSVSTLTIQRTQQEDSAVYLCASSFGDSPLHFGNGTRLTVT.

Relative to its sample, this clonotype is medium-sized. Since the library was made to target alpha chains, this beta chain is a stray read and its abundance is not meaningful. The chain employs TRBV4-2 and TRBJ2-1, with 13 bases lining up with TRBD2. The CDR3 has 17 residues. Germline assignment: CDR1 LGHNA and CDR2 YNFKEQ. V shed 5 bases and J 7 bases; nucleotides not matched to a gene: 11. The CDR3 region is CASSSRTSGGIENEQFF. The CDR3 DNA sequence: TGTGCCAGCAGCTCGAGGACTAGCGGGGGTATAGAGAATGAGCAGTTCTTC.

This clonotype is medium-sized within its sample. With the library built for alpha chains, this beta chain is off target and its frequency is not meaningful. The chain joins TRBV29-1 to TRBJ2-7, with D perhaps matching TRBD1 or TRBD2 (5 bases each). This CDR3 has 13 amino acids. The V gene's germline CDR1 is SQVTM and CDR2 ANQGSEA. The germline V and J ends were trimmed by 4 bases and 0 bases, with 10 bases remaining between them. In DNA form, the CDR3 reads TGCAGCGTTGGGGACGCCAACTCCTACGAGCAGTACTTC. It yields the protein CSVGDANSYEQYF.

With regard to this clonotype: This beta chain is a stray sequence in a library constructed for alpha chains; its clone size is not meaningful. This chain uses TRBV20-1 with TRBJ1-2, with D unresolved. The CDR3 has 13 residues. CDR1 is DFQATT and CDR2 is SNEGSKA in the germline V gene (reference sequence). The ends were cut back, 2 bases at V and 4 bases at J, with 11 bases in the middle. This CDR3 reads CSARRPMTYGYTF. In DNA, the CDR3 is TGCAGTGCTAGACGGCCTATGACCTATGGCTACACCTTC.

This clonotype was seen repeatedly, ten times or more. This beta chain lies outside the target of a library built for alpha chains; its clone size means little. J is TRBJ2-3 and V is TRBV6-6; perhaps TRBD2 as D (5 bases). The ends were cut back, 5 bases at V and 0 bases at J, with 15 bases in the middle. CDR3 length equals 16 residues. The germline gives CDR1 MNHNY, CDR2 SVGAGI (reference sequence). CDR3 sequence (DNA): TGTGCCAGCAGTCAGCGGAGAGCTACTAGCACAGATACGCAGTATTTT. It yields the protein CASSQRRATSTDTQYF.

In its sample, this clonotype is medium-sized (0.01 to 0.1%). With the library built for alpha chains, this beta chain is off target and its frequency is not meaningful. The V and J genes are TRBV29-1 and TRBJ1-1, with 9 bases identical to TRBD1. From germline, CDR1 is SQVTM and CDR2 ANQGSEA. With 5 bases clipped from V and 3 bases from J, the junction kept 7 bases outside the gene matches. The CDR3 has 14 amino acids. Here the CDR3 DNA reads TGCAGCGTTAAACCGGGACAGGGACACACTGAAGCTTTCTTT. Translating it yields CSVKPGQGHTEAFF.

On this clonotype: This beta chain is an off-target read within a library intended for alpha chains, so its frequency means little. The chain links TRBV20-1 to TRBJ2-5; 11 bases line up with TRBD2. Per the germline V gene, CDR1 is DFQATT and CDR2 is SNEGSKA (reference sequence). CDR3 length equals 17 residues. J gave up 2 bases and V 6 bases, and 14 bases lay outside the gene matches. The CDR3 is CSAKTGLADSNQETQYF. In nucleotides, the CDR3 is TGCAGTGCAAAGACGGGACTAGCGGACTCAAATCAAGAGACCCAGTACTTC.

This clonotype has at least ten counts. With the library built for alpha chains, this beta chain is off target and its frequency is not meaningful. The rearrangement links TRBV4-3 to TRBJ2-2; no firm D call. Germline V lookup: CDR1 LGHNA, CDR2 YSLEER. V lost 1 base and J 6 bases, leaving 18 bases between the germline ends. The CDR3 is 17 residues long. In DNA form, the CDR3 reads TGCGCCAGCAGCCAAGGTCCCCCCCTTATTGATCCCGGGGAGCTGTTTTTT. This codes for CASSQGPPLIDPGELFF.

This clonotype was detected many times. Little can be read into the size of this beta chain, an off-target read in a library designed for alpha chains. The chain couples TRBV5-1 to TRBJ2-5; TRBD2 aligns across 9 bases. CDR3 length equals 15 residues. From germline, CDR1 is SGHRS and CDR2 YFSETQ. Trimming at V came to 1 base and at J to 5 bases, leaving 6 bases not matched to a gene. In DNA, the CDR3 is TGCGCCAGCAGCTTGTCTACTAGCGGGCATGAGACCCAGTACTTC. It translates to CASSLSTSGHETQYF. Full variable domain (outside the CDR3, taken from reference TRBV5-1 and TRBJ2-5): KAGVTQTPRYLIKTRGQQVTLSCSPISGHRSVSWYQQTPGQGLQFLFEYFSETQRNKGNFPGRFSGRQFSNSRSEMNVSTLELGDSALYLCASSLSTSGHETQYFGPGTRLLVL.

This clonotype was observed many times. This beta chain is an off-target read within a library intended for alpha chains, so its frequency means little. The gene calls are TRBV11-2 and TRBJ2-1; D perhaps matches TRBD2 (5 bases). V shed 4 bases and J shed 5 bases, with 9 bases lying between them. The CDR3 has 13 amino acids. From germline, CDR1 is SGHAT and CDR2 FQNNGV. This CDR3 is CASSSGLNNEQFF. In DNA form, the CDR3 reads TGTGCCAGCAGCTCCGGACTGAACAATGAGCAGTTCTTC. Combining the CDR3 with reference TRBV11-2 and TRBJ2-1 gives the whole variable domain EAGVAQSPRYKIIEKRQSVAFWCNPISGHATLYWYQQILGQGPKLLIQFQNNGVVDDSQLPKDRFSAERLKGVDSTLKIQPAKLEDSAVYLCASSSGLNNEQFFGPGTRLTVL.

The sample holds a few counts of this clonotype. Since it is a stray read in a library aimed at alpha chains, this beta chain has a size that is not meaningful. The rearrangement joins TRBV6-6 to TRBJ2-3; TRBD1 agrees at 7 bases. CDR3 length: 15 amino acids. The germline V gene has CDR1 MNHNY and CDR2 SVGAGI (reference sequence). The ends lost 2 bases at V and 5 bases at J; junction bases unmatched: 7. The CDR3 bases are TGTGCCAGCAGTTACGGGCAGGGGGACGTAGATACGCAGTATTTT. It codes for CASSYGQGDVDTQYF.

This clonotype was detected ten times or more. This beta chain is off target for a library built for alpha chains, so its abundance means little. The genes are TRBV29-1 and TRBJ1-1, with 8 bases fitting TRBD1. Germline V gives CDR1 SQVTM, CDR2 ANQGSEA. The junction had 5 bases not matched to a gene; V was cut back by 5 bases and J by 0 bases. The CDR3 is 14 residues long. CDR3 sequence: CSVYRQGLNTEAFF. The CDR3 DNA is TGCAGCGTTTACAGACAGGGGCTGAACACTGAAGCTTTCTTT.

This clonotype appeared many times. Found in a library prepared for alpha chains, this beta chain is an off-target read, and its abundance has little meaning. CDR3 bases: TGTGCCAGCAGCTCCCTCCGCGGACAGCGGTCGGATGAGCAGTTCTTC. Amino acids: CASSSLRGQRSDEQFF. The chain uses TRBV6-2 or TRBV6-3 and TRBJ2-1; tentative D call: TRBD1 (6 bases). Between the trimmed V and J ends, which lost 6 bases and 8 bases, there was a span of 23 bases. Germline CDR1 reads MNHEY; CDR2 reads SVGEGT. There are 16 residues in the CDR3.

This clonotype occurred many times. Since it is a stray read in a library aimed at alpha chains, this beta chain has a size that is not meaningful. The chain links TRBV9 to TRBJ1-2; no firm D call. Germline CDR1 SGDLS, CDR2 YYNGEE. Deletions cut 0 bases from V and 1 base from J, with 13 bases between. There are 16 residues in the CDR3. The CDR3 sequence is CASSVDGVLRNYGYTF. The CDR3 nucleotides are TGTGCCAGCAGCGTAGATGGTGTTTTACGTAACTATGGCTACACCTTC.

This clonotype was recorded at least ten times. Found in a library prepared for alpha chains, this beta chain is an off-target read, and its abundance has little meaning. The rearrangement joins TRBV20-1 to TRBJ2-3; 7 nucleotides align to TRBD1. CDR3 length equals 15 residues. The ends lost 1 base at V and 1 base at J; junction bases unmatched: 5. Germline CDR1 is DFQATT and CDR2 is SNEGSKA (reference sequence). CDR3 coding DNA: TGCAGTGCTAGAGTCGGGACAGCAGGCACAGATACGCAGTATTTT. Translated, it gives CSARVGTAGTDTQYF.

On this clonotype: This beta chain slipped into a library made for alpha chains as a stray read, so its size is not meaningful. This rearrangement joins TRBV9 to TRBJ1-4; perhaps TRBD1 as D (5 bases). The V end was cut by 6 bases, the J end by 8 bases, with 17 bases between. From germline, CDR1 is SGDLS and CDR2 YYNGEE. This CDR3 has 14 amino acids. CDR3 residues: CASNGGETAEKLFF. The DNA of the CDR3 is TGTGCCAGCAACGGGGGTGAGACAGCGGAAAAACTGTTTTTT.